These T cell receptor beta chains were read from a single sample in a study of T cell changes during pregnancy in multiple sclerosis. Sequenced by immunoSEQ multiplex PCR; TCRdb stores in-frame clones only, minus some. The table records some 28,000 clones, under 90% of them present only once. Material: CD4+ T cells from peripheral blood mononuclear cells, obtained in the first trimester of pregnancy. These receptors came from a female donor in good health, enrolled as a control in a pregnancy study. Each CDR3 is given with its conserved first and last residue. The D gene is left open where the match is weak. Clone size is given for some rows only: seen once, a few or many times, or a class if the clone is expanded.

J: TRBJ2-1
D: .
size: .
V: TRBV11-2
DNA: TGTGCCAGCAGCTCCACAAGCGGGCCGTTGAATGAGCAGTTCTTC
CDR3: CASSSTSGPLNEQFF

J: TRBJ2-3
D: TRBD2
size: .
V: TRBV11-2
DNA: TGTGCCAGCAGCTTAATCGCGGGGGCAGATACGCAGTATTTT
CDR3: CASSLIAGADTQYF

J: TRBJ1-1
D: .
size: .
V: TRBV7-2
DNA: TGTGCCAGCAGCCTCAGGGCTGGGGACACTGAAGCTTTCTTT
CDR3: CASSLRAGDTEAFF

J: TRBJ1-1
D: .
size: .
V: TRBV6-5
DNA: TGTGCCAGCAGTTACGGCAGGGTGAACACTGAAGCTTTCTTT
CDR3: CASSYGRVNTEAFF

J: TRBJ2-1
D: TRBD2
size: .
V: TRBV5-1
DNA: TGCGCCAGCAGCCCCGTGACTAGCGGGAGTAGTGAGCAGTTCTTC
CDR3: CASSPVTSGSSEQFF

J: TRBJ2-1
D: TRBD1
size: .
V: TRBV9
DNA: TGTGCCAGCAGCGAACAGGGGGTCGACTACAATGAGCAGTTCTTC
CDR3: CASSEQGVDYNEQFF

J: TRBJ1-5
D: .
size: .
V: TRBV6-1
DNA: TGTGCCAGCAGTGCGCAGGGAAATCAGCCCCAGCATTTT
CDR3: CASSAQGNQPQHF

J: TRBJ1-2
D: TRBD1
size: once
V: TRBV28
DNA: TGTGCCAGCAACATACCCCGGGGGACAGGGGAAGCCTATGGCTACACCTTC
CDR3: CASNIPRGTGEAYGYTF

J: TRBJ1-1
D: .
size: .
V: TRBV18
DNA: TGTGCCAGCTCACCAGGAGGAATTGAAGCTTTCTTT
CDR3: CASSPGGIEAFF

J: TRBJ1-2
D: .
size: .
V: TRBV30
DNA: TGTGCCTGGAGCCCCCGGACAGCTAACTATGGCTACACCTTC
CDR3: CAWSPRTANYGYTF

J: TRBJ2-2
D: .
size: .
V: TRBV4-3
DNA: TGCGCCAGCAGCCAAGATTCCAGGAATCCGAACACCGGGGAGCTGTTTTTT
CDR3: CASSQDSRNPNTGELFF

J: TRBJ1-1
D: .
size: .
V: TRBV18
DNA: TGTGCCAGCTCAACCAACAGGGACACTGAAGCTTTCTTT
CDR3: CASSTNRDTEAFF

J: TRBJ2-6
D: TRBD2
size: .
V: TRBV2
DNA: TGTGCCAGCAGCCCCAGACTAGCGGGAGAAACTGGGGCCAACGTCCTGACTTTC
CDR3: CASSPRLAGETGANVLTF

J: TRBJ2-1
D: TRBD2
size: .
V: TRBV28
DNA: TGTGCCAGCAGTCGCGGGGGGCGCTCCTACAATGAGCAGTTCTTC
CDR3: CASSRGGRSYNEQFF

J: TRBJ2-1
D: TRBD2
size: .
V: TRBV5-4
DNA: TGTGCCAGCACCCCCGGACTAGCGGGGGGAGCACTCAATGAGCAGTTCTTC
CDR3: CASTPGLAGGALNEQFF

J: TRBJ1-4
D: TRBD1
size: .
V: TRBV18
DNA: TGTGCCAGCTCACCGACGCAGGGGGCGCAAAGGGAAAAACTGTTTTTT
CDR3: CASSPTQGAQREKLFF

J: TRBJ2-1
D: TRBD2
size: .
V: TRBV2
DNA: TGTGCCAGCAGTGTGGGAGCGGGGGGGCCGCATGAGCAGTTCTTC
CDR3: CASSVGAGGPHEQFF

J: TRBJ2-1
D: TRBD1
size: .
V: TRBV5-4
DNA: TGTGCCAGCAGCTACAAACAGGGGGTTTTCTCCTACAATGAGCAGTTCTTC
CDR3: CASSYKQGVFSYNEQFF

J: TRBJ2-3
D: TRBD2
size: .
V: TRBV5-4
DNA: TGTGCCAGCAGCTCGGGACTAGCGGGCGGAGATACGCAGTATTTT
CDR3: CASSSGLAGGDTQYF

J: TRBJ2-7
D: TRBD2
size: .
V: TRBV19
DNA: TGTGCCAGTAGTAGGGGACTAGCGGGACCTCTCGAGCAGTACTTC
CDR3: CASSRGLAGPLEQYF

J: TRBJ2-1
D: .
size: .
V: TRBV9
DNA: TGTGCCAGCAGCGGGGGAGTCAATGAGCAGTTCTTC
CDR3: CASSGGVNEQFF

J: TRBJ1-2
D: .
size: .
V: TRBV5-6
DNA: TGTGCCAGCAGCGGACCGAAGGGGGGGAACTATGGCTACACCTTC
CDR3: CASSGPKGGNYGYTF

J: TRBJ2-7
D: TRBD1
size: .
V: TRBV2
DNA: TGTGCCAGCGGCGTGGGACAGTCCTACGAGCAGTACTTC
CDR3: CASGVGQSYEQYF

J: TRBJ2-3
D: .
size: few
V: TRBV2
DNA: TGTGCCAGCAGCCTCAGCACAGATACGCAGTATTTT
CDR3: CASSLSTDTQYF

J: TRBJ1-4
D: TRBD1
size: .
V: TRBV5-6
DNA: TGTGCCAGCAGCTTGGCCAACAGGGGATTTAATGAAAAACTGTTTTTT
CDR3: CASSLANRGFNEKLFF

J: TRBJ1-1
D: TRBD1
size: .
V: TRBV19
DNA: TGTGCCAGTAGTACCCTATCCGGGACAGGGGGTCGTAGGACTGAAGCTTTCTTT
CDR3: CASSTLSGTGGRRTEAFF

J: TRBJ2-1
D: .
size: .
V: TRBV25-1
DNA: TGTGCCAGCAGTGAGCAGGGAATCTCAGATGAGCAGTTCTTC
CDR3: CASSEQGISDEQFF

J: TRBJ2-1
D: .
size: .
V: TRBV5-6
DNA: TGTGCCAGCAGCGGGGGTATGGACAGAAATTACAATGAGCAGTTCTTC
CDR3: CASSGGMDRNYNEQFF

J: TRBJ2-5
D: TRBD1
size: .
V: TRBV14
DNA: TGTGCCAGCAGCCAAGAATACAGGGGGCGGGAGACCCAGTACTTC
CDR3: CASSQEYRGRETQYF

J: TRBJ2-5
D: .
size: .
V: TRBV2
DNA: TGTGTCAGCTGGGGAGCAGGAGAGTACCAAGAGACCCAGTACTTC
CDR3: CVSWGAGEYQETQYF

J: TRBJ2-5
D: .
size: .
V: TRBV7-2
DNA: TGTGCCAGCAGCTTTAACACCCAAGAGACCCAGTACTTC
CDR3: CASSFNTQETQYF

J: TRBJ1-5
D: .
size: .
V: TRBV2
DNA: TGTGCCAGCAGTGCCCGACAGGGCAATCAGCCCCAGCATTTT
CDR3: CASSARQGNQPQHF

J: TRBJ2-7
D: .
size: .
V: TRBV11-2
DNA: TGTGCCAGCAGCTTAGATCCCTTGACAGGTTCCGAGCAGTACTTC
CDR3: CASSLDPLTGSEQYF

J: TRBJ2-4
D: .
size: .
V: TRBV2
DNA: TGTGCCAGCAGGAACCAGGTGGCCAAAAACATTCAGTACTTC
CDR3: CASRNQVAKNIQYF

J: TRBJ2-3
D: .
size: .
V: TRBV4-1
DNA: TGCGCCAGCAGCCAATCTAAAACCCTGTCAGATACGCAGTATTTT
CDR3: CASSQSKTLSDTQYF

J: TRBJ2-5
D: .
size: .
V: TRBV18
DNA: TGTGCCAGCTCACCACTTCAGGGGCAAGAGACCCAGTACTTC
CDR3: CASSPLQGQETQYF

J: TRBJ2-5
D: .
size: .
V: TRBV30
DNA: TGTGCCTGGAGTGGTAGCAGCCAAGAGACCCAGTACTTC
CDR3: CAWSGSSQETQYF

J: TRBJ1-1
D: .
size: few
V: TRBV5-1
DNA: TGCGCCAGCAGCCCGTTAACAGTGAACACTGAAGCTTTCTTT
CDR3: CASSPLTVNTEAFF

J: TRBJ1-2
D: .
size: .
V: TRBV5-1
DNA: TGCGCCAGCAGCTTGGAAGTGTCAGGTCATGGCTACACCTTC
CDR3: CASSLEVSGHGYTF

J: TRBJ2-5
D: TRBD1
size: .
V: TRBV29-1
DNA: TGCAGCGTTGAAGATCGGGACAGTCTCCCGCAAGAGACCCAGTACTTC
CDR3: CSVEDRDSLPQETQYF

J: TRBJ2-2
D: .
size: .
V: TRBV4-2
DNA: TGTGCCAGCAGCCAGGATCCTAGCGAGAACACCGGGGAGCTGTTTTTT
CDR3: CASSQDPSENTGELFF

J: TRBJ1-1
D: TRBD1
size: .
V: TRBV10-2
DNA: TGCGCCAGCAGTGGACAGGGAGGCACTGAAGCTTTCTTT
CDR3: CASSGQGGTEAFF

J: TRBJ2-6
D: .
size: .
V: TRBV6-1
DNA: TGTGCCAGCAGTGCCAGTTCCTCTGGGGCCAACGTCCTGACTTTC
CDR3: CASSASSSGANVLTF